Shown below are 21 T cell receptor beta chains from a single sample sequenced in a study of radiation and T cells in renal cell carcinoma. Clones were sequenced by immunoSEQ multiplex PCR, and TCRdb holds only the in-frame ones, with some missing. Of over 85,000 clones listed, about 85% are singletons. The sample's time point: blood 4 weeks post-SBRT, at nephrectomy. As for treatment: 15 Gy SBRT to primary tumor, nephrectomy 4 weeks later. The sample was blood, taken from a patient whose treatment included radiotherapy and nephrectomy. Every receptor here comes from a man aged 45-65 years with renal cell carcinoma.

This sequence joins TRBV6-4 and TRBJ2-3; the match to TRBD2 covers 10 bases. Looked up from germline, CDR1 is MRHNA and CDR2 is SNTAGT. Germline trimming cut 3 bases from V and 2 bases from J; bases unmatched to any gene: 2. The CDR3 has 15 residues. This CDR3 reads CASSDTSGATDTQYF. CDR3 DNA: TGTGCCAGCAGTGATACTAGCGGGGCCACAGATACGCAGTATTTT.

The CDR3 loop is CASSQGPGLHQYF. CDR3 in DNA: TGCGCCAGCAGCCAAGGGCCGGGTCTACACCAGTACTTC. The chain is built from TRBV4-3 and TRBJ2-5; D not certain. CDR1 and CDR2 from the germline V gene are LGHNA and YSLEER. The CDR3 runs to 13 residues. Trimming left V 1 base short and J 10 bases short, with 13 bases between.

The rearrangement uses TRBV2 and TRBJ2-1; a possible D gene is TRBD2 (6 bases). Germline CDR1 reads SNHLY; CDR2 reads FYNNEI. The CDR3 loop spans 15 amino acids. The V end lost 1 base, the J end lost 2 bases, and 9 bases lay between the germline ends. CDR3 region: CASSEGAGTYNEQFF. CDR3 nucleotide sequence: TGTGCCAGCAGTGAAGGGGCGGGGACCTACAATGAGCAGTTCTTC. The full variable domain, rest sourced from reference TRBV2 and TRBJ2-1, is EPEVTQTPSHQVTQMGQEVILRCVPISNHLYFYWYRQILGQKVEFLVSFYNNEISEKSEIFDDQFSVERPDGSNFTLKIRSTKLEDSAMYFCASSEGAGTYNEQFFGPGTRLTVL.

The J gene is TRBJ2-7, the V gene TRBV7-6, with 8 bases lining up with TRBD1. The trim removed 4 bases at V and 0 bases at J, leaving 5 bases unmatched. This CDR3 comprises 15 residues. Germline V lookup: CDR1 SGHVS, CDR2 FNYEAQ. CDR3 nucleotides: TGTGCCAGCAGCTCGGGACAGGACTTCTCCTACGAGCAGTACTTC. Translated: CASSSGQDFSYEQYF.

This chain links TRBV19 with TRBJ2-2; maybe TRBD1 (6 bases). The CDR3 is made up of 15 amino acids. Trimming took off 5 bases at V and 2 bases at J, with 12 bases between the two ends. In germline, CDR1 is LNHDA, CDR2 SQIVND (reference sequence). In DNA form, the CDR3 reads TGTGCCAGTAGTCCCGGACAGTTTAACACCGGGGAGCTGTTTTTT. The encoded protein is CASSPGQFNTGELFF.

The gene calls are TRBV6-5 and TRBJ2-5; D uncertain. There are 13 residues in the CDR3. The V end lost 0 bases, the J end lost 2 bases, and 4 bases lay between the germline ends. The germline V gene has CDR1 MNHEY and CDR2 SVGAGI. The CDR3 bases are TGTGCCAGCAGTTACTCGTGGCAAGAGACCCAGTACTTC. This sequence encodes CASSYSWQETQYF.

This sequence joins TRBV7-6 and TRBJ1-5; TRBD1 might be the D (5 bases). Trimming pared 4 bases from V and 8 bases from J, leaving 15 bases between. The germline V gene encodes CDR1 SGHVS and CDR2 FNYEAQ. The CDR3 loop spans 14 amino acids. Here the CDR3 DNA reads TGTGCCAGCAGCTCACAGGCTCTGTTGGAGCCCCAGCATTTT. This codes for CASSSQALLEPQHF.

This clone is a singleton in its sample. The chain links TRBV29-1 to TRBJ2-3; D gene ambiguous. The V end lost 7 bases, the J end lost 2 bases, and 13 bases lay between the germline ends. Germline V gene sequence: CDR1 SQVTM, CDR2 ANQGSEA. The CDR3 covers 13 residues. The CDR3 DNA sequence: TGCAGCGCTGCCGAGGATTACACAGATACGCAGTATTTT. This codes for CSAAEDYTDTQYF.

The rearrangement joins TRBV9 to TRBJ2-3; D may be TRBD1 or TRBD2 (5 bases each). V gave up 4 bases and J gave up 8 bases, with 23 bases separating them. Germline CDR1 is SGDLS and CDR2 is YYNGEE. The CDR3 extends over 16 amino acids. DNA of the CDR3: TGTGCCAGCAGCCCAACCGGGACCCACTTTGTAGGTACGCAGTATTTT. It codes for CASSPTGTHFVGTQYF.

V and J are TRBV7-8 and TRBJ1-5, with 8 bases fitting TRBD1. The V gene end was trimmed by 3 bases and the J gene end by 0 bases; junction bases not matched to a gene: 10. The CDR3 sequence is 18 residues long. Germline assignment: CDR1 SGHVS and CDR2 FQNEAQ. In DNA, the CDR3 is TGTGCCAGCAGCTTCCTATTACAGGGGGAATATAGCAATCAGCCCCAGCATTTT. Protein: CASSFLLQGEYSNQPQHF.

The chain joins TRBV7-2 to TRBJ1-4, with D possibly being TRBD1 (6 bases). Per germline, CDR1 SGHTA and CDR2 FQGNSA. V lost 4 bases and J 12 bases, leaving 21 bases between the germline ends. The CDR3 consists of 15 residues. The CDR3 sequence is CASSSAGSFRGQLFF. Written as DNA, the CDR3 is TGTGCCAGCAGCTCAGCAGGCTCATTCAGGGGCCAACTGTTTTTT.

The DNA for the CDR3 is TGTGCCAGCAGTGCGTCGACGGGGAATCAGCCCCAGCATTTT. Amino acids: CASSASTGNQPQHF. The chain has TRBV2 and TRBJ1-5; D is unresolved. The CDR3 is 14 amino acids. V shed 4 bases and J shed 4 bases, with 11 bases lying between them. Germline V gene lookup returns CDR1 SNHLY and CDR2 FYNNEI.

For the CDR3, the DNA is TGTGCCAGTTGGAAGAGTGATTTTCGGGACGAGCAGTACTTC. It specifies CASWKSDFRDEQYF. This chain links TRBV2 with TRBJ2-7; no definite D call. CDR1 is SNHLY and CDR2 is FYNNEI in the germline V gene. The V gene lost 9 bases and the J gene lost 5 bases, with 20 bases spanning the gap. This CDR3 spans 14 amino acids.

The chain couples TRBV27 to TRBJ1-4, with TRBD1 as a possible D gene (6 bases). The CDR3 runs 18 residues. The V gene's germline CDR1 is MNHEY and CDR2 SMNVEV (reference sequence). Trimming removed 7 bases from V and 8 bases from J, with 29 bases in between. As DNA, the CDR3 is TGTGCCAGCACCCCTTTCGGGCGGGGACACAAGAGGGGCGAAAAACTGTTTTTT. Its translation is CASTPFGRGHKRGEKLFF.

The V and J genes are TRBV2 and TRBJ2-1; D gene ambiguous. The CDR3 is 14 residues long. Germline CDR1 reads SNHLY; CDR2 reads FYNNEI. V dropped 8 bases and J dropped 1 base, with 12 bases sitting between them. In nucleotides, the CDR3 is TGTGCCAGCGGGATGCTCAGGTCCTACAATGAGCAGTTCTTC. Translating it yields CASGMLRSYNEQFF.

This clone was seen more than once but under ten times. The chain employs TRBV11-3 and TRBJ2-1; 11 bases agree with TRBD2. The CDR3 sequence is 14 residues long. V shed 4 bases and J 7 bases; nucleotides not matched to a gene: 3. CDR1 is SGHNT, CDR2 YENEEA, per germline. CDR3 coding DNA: TGTGCCAGCAGCTATAGCGGGGGGGCGAATGAGCAGTTCTTC. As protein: CASSYSGGANEQFF.

The CDR3: CASSLRGDASYEQYF. As DNA, the CDR3 is TGTGCCAGCAGTTTAAGAGGGGACGCCTCCTACGAGCAGTACTTC. The gene calls are TRBV27 and TRBJ2-7; D tentatively fits TRBD1 or TRBD2 (5 bases each). Looked up from germline, CDR1 is MNHEY and CDR2 is SMNVEV (reference sequence). The V gene lost 2 bases and the J gene lost 0 bases, with 11 bases spanning the gap. The CDR3 extends over 15 amino acids.

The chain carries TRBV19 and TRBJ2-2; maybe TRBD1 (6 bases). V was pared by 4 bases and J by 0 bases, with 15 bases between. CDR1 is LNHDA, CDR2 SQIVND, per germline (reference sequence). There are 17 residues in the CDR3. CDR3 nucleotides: TGTGCCAGTAGTACTGCTGGGGGCCGCTCGAACACCGGGGAGCTGTTTTTT. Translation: CASSTAGGRSNTGELFF.

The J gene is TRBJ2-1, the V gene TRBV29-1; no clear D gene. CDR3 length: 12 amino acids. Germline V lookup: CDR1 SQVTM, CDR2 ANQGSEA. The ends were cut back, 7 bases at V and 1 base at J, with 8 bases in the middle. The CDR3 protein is CSGGISYNEQFF. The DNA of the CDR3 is TGCAGCGGAGGAATATCCTACAATGAGCAGTTCTTC.

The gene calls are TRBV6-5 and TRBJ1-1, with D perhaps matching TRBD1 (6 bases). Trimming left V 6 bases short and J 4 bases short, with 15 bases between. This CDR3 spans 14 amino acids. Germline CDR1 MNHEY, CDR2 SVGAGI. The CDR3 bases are TGTGCCAGCAGCTTCCAGGGGTCCGGCACTGAAGCTTTCTTT. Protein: CASSFQGSGTEAFF.

The CDR3: CASSPQQGGGGKLFF. CDR3 nucleotides: TGCGCCAGCAGCCCACAACAGGGGGGAGGGGGAAAACTGTTTTTT. The gene calls are TRBV4-1 and TRBJ1-4; 8 bases align to TRBD1. Trimming took 4 bases from V and 10 from J; bases not matched to a gene: 11. This CDR3 is built from 15 residues. In germline, CDR1 is MGHRA, CDR2 YSYEKL.